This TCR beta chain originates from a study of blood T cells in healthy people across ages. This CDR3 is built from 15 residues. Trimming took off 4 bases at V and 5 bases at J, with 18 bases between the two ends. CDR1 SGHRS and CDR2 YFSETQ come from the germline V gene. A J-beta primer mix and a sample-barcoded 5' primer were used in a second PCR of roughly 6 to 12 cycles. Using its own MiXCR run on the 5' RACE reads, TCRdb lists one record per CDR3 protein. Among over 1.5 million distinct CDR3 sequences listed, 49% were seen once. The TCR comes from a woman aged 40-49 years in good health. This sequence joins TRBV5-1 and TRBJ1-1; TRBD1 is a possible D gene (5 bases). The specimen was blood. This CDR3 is CASSRLGGGTTEAFF. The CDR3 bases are TGCGCCAGCAGCCGACTCGGTGGGGGAACGACTGAAGCTTTCTTT.